Listed below are T cell receptor beta chains from one sample, sequenced in a study of blood T cell repertoires in COVID-19. Only in-frame clones appear in the TCRdb table, and some are missing; sequencing was by immunoSEQ multiplex PCR. The data show some 71,000 clones, about 80% seen once. Source material: peripheral blood. The receptors were gathered from a woman between 65 and 79 years old with acute or convalescent COVID-19. Each CDR3 is given with its conserved first and last residue. The D gene is left open where the match is weak. Only part of the rows carry a size: once, few, many, or a class if the clone is expanded.

NA TRBD1 TRBJ1-5 TRBV18 CASSAGQGNQPQHF TGTGCCAGCTCAGCGGGACAGGGCAATCAGCCCCAGCATTTT
NA NA TRBJ1-1 TRBV6-6 CASSRTGLEAFF TGTGCCAGCTCCCGAACAGGGCTCGAAGCTTTCTTT
NA NA TRBJ2-2 TRBV7-9 CASSFSVVAGELFF TGTGCCAGCAGCTTCTCGGTGGTCGCCGGGGAGCTGTTTTTT
few NA TRBJ1-6 TRBV27 CVKRRDENSPLHF TGTGTCAAGCGGCGGGACGAGAATTCACCCCTCCACTTT
NA TRBD1 TRBJ2-7 TRBV7-7 CASSCSPGQGTYEQYF TGTGCTAGCAGCTGCTCCCCGGGACAGGGGACGTACGAGCAGTACTTC
NA TRBD1 TRBJ2-2 TRBV19 CASSILTGGGELFF TGTGCCAGTAGTATATTGACAGGGGGCGGGGAGCTGTTTTTT
NA NA TRBJ1-4 TRBV6-6 CASRGGSGEKLFF TGTGCCAGCCGGGGGGGGAGTGGGGAAAAACTGTTTTTT
NA TRBD2 TRBJ2-1 TRBV7-2 CASSFASGNEQFF TGTGCCAGCAGCTTTGCTAGCGGAAATGAGCAGTTCTTC
NA TRBD2 TRBJ2-3 TRBV28 CASRGREGRHSTDTQYF TGTGCCAGCAGGGGGCGGGAGGGCCGACATAGCACAGATACGCAGTATTTT
NA NA TRBJ2-7 TRBV5-1 CASSSRDTTSSYEQYF TGCGCCAGCAGCTCCCGGGACACGACTTCCTCCTACGAGCAGTACTTC
NA TRBD1 TRBJ2-5 TRBV6-2/TRBV6-3 CASSSTDRGIETQYF TGTGCCAGCAGTTCAACCGACAGGGGCATTGAGACCCAGTACTTC
NA TRBD1 TRBJ2-4 TRBV7-2 CASSLVGGQGANIQYF TGTGCCAGCAGCTTAGTAGGGGGACAGGGGGCAAACATTCAGTACTTC
NA TRBD1 TRBJ1-4 TRBV7-2 CASSLARTGQDEKLFF TGTGCCAGCAGCTTAGCGCGGACAGGCCAAGATGAAAAACTGTTTTTT
NA TRBD2 TRBJ2-2 TRBV12-3/TRBV12-4 CASSFAGGGELFF TGTGCCAGCAGTTTCGCGGGAGGGGGGGAGCTGTTTTTT
NA NA TRBJ1-2 TRBV19 CASTNPLSRTAYGYTF TGTGCCAGTACAAATCCTTTATCCAGGACAGCCTATGGCTACACCTTC
NA TRBD2 TRBJ2-3 TRBV11-2 CASSLAGGPPDTQYF TGTGCCAGCAGCTTAGCGGGAGGGCCCCCAGACACGCAGTATTTT
NA TRBD1 TRBJ2-3 TRBV6-2/TRBV6-3 CASSYPFPGGDTQYF TGTGCCAGCAGTTACCCTTTTCCAGGGGGAGATACGCAGTATTTT
NA TRBD1 TRBJ2-5 TRBV5-6 CASSIGTGLGETQYF TGTGCCAGCAGCATAGGGACAGGGCTAGGAGAGACCCAGTACTTC
NA NA TRBJ1-6 TRBV18 CASSPLINSPLHF TGTGCCAGCTCACCACTAATTAATTCACCCCTCCACTTT
NA NA TRBJ1-4 TRBV19 CASSILGAGEKLFF TGTGCCAGTAGTATTCTGGGGGCAGGAGAAAAACTGTTTTTT
NA NA TRBJ2-3 TRBV6-7 CASSNHRQIPSTDTQYF TGTGCCAGCAGCAACCACCGACAGATTCCTAGCACAGATACGCAGTATTTT
once NA TRBJ1-5 TRBV7-3 CASSSDGIQPQHF TGTGCCAGCAGCTCGGACGGGATTCAGCCCCAGCATTTT
once NA TRBJ1-1 TRBV29-1 CSVEGGGTEAFF TGCAGCGTTGAAGGCGGGGGCACTGAAGCTTTCTTT
once TRBD2 TRBJ2-2 TRBV18 CASRRSSGSDGELFF TGTGCCAGCCGTAGATCCAGCGGGAGTGACGGGGAGCTGTTTTTT
once TRBD1 TRBJ2-1 TRBV6-6 CASSSTGDIYNEQFF TGTGCCAGCAGTTCCACAGGGGACATTTACAATGAGCAGTTCTTC
few NA TRBJ1-1 TRBV30 CAWSVRGYDTEAFF TGTGCCTGGAGTGTACGGGGTTACGACACTGAAGCTTTCTTT
NA TRBD1 TRBJ1-1 TRBV7-2 CASSSRQGDPNTEAFF TGTGCCAGCAGCTCCAGACAGGGAGATCCGAACACTGAAGCTTTCTTT
NA NA TRBJ1-1 TRBV5-5 CASSWDMKSTEAFF TGTGCCAGCAGCTGGGACATGAAAAGCACTGAAGCTTTCTTT
NA NA TRBJ2-5 TRBV7-3 CASARGGQETQYF TGTGCCAGCGCCAGGGGTGGCCAAGAGACCCAGTACTTC
few TRBD1 TRBJ2-1 TRBV2 CASKGTGLSNEQFF TGTGCCAGCAAGGGGACAGGGTTGTCCAATGAGCAGTTCTTC
few NA TRBJ1-3 TRBV14 CASSPGQGSGNTIYF TGTGCCAGCAGCCCAGGGCAGGGTTCTGGAAACACCATATATTTT
NA NA TRBJ2-5 TRBV2 CASSAPLEETQYF TGTGCCAGCAGTGCCCCACTAGAAGAGACCCAGTACTTC
NA TRBD2 TRBJ2-2 TRBV9 CASSVDDSGGSGTNTGELFF TGTGCCAGCAGCGTAGACGATAGCGGGGGTTCCGGGACGAACACCGGGGAGCTGTTTTTT
NA TRBD1 TRBJ1-5 TRBV5-1 CASSQGQGEQPQHF TGCGCCAGCAGCCAGGGACAGGGGGAGCAGCCCCAGCATTTT
once NA TRBJ2-6 TRBV11-1 CASSFRLAGANVLTF TGTGCCAGCAGCTTTCGGTTGGCTGGGGCCAACGTCCTGACTTTC
NA NA TRBJ1-2 TRBV6-6 CASTDSNGYTF TGTGCCAGCACGGACAGCAATGGCTACACCTTC
NA NA TRBJ1-3 TRBV6-5 CASRQISSGNTIYF TGTGCCAGCAGACAAATCAGCTCTGGAAACACCATATATTTT
NA TRBD2 TRBJ2-1 TRBV5-1 CASSRTSGSPGEQFF TGCGCCAGCAGCCGGACTAGCGGGAGCCCGGGTGAGCAGTTCTTC
few TRBD2 TRBJ2-7 TRBV5-7 CASSFREGRYEQYF TGTGCCAGCAGCTTCCGGGAGGGCCGTTACGAGCAGTACTTC
NA TRBD1 TRBJ2-4 TRBV6-6 CASSHRITGTGGRNIQYF TGTGCCAGCAGTCATCGTATCACCGGGACAGGGGGGCGGAACATTCAGTACTTC
NA NA TRBJ1-4 TRBV3-1/TRBV3-2 CASSPTANNEKLFF TGTGCCAGCAGCCCGACAGCTAATAATGAAAAACTGTTTTTT
once NA TRBJ2-2 TRBV11-3 CASSPSRDTGELFF TGTGCCAGCAGCCCCTCTCGGGACACCGGGGAGCTGTTTTTT
NA TRBD1 TRBJ2-2 TRBV5-1 CASRWGQSNTGELFF TGCGCCAGCAGGTGGGGACAGTCGAACACCGGGGAGCTGTTTTTT
NA TRBD2 TRBJ2-2 TRBV15 CATSRVAGEDTGELFF TGTGCCACCAGCAGAGTGGCGGGAGAGGACACCGGGGAGCTGTTTTTT
NA TRBD2 TRBJ2-2 TRBV19 CASSGGAGVDDTGELFF TGTGCCAGTAGTGGAGGGGCGGGAGTTGACGACACCGGGGAGCTGTTTTTT
NA NA TRBJ1-2 TRBV11-2 CASSLGAVEGRNYGYTF TGTGCCAGCAGCTTAGGCGCGGTGGAGGGACGGAACTATGGCTACACCTTC
few TRBD1 TRBJ2-2 TRBV11-2 CASSQRYRGDLSGELFF TGTGCCAGCAGCCAACGATACAGGGGGGATCTGTCGGGGGAGCTGTTTTTT
NA NA TRBJ1-1 TRBV5-1 CASSLVDSEAFF TGCGCCAGCAGCCTCGTTGACAGTGAAGCTTTCTTT
medium-sized NA TRBJ1-3 TRBV14 CASSRAAGNTIYF TGTGCCAGCAGCCGGGCAGCTGGAAACACCATATATTTT
NA TRBD2 TRBJ2-3 TRBV19 CASSMAASGSTDTQYF TGTGCCAGTAGTATGGCGGCTAGCGGGAGCACAGATACGCAGTATTTT
NA NA TRBJ1-2 TRBV3-1/TRBV3-2 CASSQDQWVAVTF TGTGCCAGCAGCCAAGATCAGTGGGTGGCGGTAACCTTC
NA NA TRBJ1-5 TRBV2 CASSELGVSNQPQHF TGTGCCAGCAGTGAATTAGGGGTTAGCAATCAGCCCCAGCATTTT
NA NA TRBJ1-1 TRBV4-1 CASSQELWGGNTEAFF TGCGCCAGCAGCCAAGAATTGTGGGGGGGGAACACTGAAGCTTTCTTT
NA NA TRBJ1-5 TRBV28 CASSSPRADYSNQPQHF TGTGCCAGCAGTTCGCCTAGGGCAGACTATAGCAATCAGCCCCAGCATTTT